Listed below are T cell receptor beta chains from one sample, sequenced in a study of read filtering for tumor transcriptome and immune sequencing. In TCRdb, the reads were re-called with MiXCR into one record per CDR3 protein. The table lists 93,000 or so distinct CDR3 sequences, 20% to 25% of them singletons, with 9.5% to 12% in the top ten. Sequenced material: a population of CD138-negative cells sorted from bone marrow. The receptors were gathered from a donor at least 40 years old with multiple myeloma. Each CDR3 is given with its conserved first and last residue. D genes are given only for firm matches. A row's size may be missing; if present it is once, few, many or a size class.

TRBV12-3/TRBV12-4,TRBJ2-3,TRBD1,many,CASSPRGQGLRDTQYF,TGTGCCAGCAGCCCCAGGGGACAGGGGCTTCGAGATACGCAGTATTTT
TRBV7-6,TRBJ2-1,NA,many,CASSLAGPVNEQFF,TGTGCCAGCAGCTTAGCCGGGCCCGTCAATGAGCAGTTCTTC
TRBV7-2,TRBJ1-6,NA,many,CASSTHRDSPLHF,TGTGCCAGCAGCACCCACAGAGATTCACCCCTCCACTTT
TRBV29-1,TRBJ1-1,TRBD1,many,CSARDRGAEAFF,TGCAGCGCCCGGGACAGGGGCGCTGAAGCTTTCTTT
TRBV15,TRBJ1-4,NA,many,CATSRVAGEKLFF,TGTGCCACCAGCAGAGTGGCGGGTGAAAAACTGTTTTTT
TRBV3-1,TRBJ2-5,NA,many,CASSQGGPADETQYF,TGTGCCAGCAGCCAAGGAGGCCCCGCGGATGAGACCCAGTACTTC
TRBV5-1,TRBJ2-2,TRBD1,few,CASSSWTGSWTGELFF,TGCGCCAGCAGCTCGTGGACAGGGTCGTGGACCGGGGAGCTGTTTTTT
TRBV28,TRBJ2-7,NA,many,CASSLFGGAAYEQYF,TGTGCCAGCAGCCTTTTTGGGGGGGCTGCCTACGAGCAGTACTTC
TRBV5-1,TRBJ2-5,NA,NA,CASSFGQLGETQYF,TGCGCCAGCAGCTTTGGCCAGTTAGGCGAGACCCAGTACTTC
TRBV5-1,TRBJ1-1,TRBD1,many,CASSPTGKKTEAFF,TGCGCCAGCAGCCCGACAGGGAAGAAAACTGAAGCTTTCTTT
TRBV19,TRBJ2-1,TRBD2,many,CASSFSHPTSGGSSYNEQFF,TGTGCCAGTAGTTTCAGTCACCCGACTAGCGGGGGGAGCTCCTACAATGAGCAGTTCTTC
TRBV20-1,TRBJ1-1,NA,many,CSARGRTEAFF,TGCAGTGCTAGAGGAAGAACTGAAGCTTTCTTT
TRBV12-3/TRBV12-4,TRBJ1-5,NA,NA,CASSLGKGFPQPQHF,TGTGCCAGCAGTTTAGGGAAGGGGTTCCCTCAGCCCCAGCATTTT
TRBV10-1,TRBJ2-3,NA,many,CASSERGHPTDTQYF,TGCGCCAGCAGTGAGCGGGGGCACCCAACAGATACGCAGTATTTT
TRBV29-1,TRBJ2-7,NA,many,CSAKGGVRAYEQYF,TGCAGCGCCAAAGGAGGGGTTAGGGCCTACGAGCAGTACTTC
TRBV20-1,TRBJ1-1,NA,many,CSARFRAAFF,TGCAGTGCTAGATTCAGGGCGGCTTTCTTT
TRBV5-1,TRBJ1-5,NA,many,CASSRDINQPQHF,TGCGCCAGCAGCCGGGACATAAATCAGCCCCAGCATTTT
TRBV7-9,TRBJ1-1,NA,once,CASGLVQGLSAGFF,TGTGCCAGCGGCTTAGTGCAGGGGCTTTCCGCAGGTTTCTTT
TRBV11-2,TRBJ2-3,NA,many,CASSPFQGPYTQYF,TGTGCCAGCAGCCCATTCCAGGGGCCCTATACGCAGTATTTT
TRBV18,TRBJ2-2,NA,NA,CASSPSGRLNTGELFF,TGTGCCAGCTCACCATCGGGACGTTTGAACACCGGGGAGCTGTTTTTT
TRBV28,TRBJ1-1,NA,few,CASSLLAGAVHTEAFF,TGTGCCAGCAGTTTATTGGCAGGGGCGGTTCACACTGAAGCTTTCTTT
TRBV6-1,TRBJ2-3,NA,many,CASSEFRGFSTDTQYF,TGTGCCAGCAGTGAATTCAGGGGTTTTAGCACAGATACGCAGTATTTT
TRBV7-8,TRBJ1-1,TRBD1,many,CASSSPQGARTEAFF,TGTGCCAGCAGCTCGCCTCAGGGGGCTCGAACTGAAGCTTTCTTT
TRBV7-9,TRBJ1-3,NA,NA,CASSGGQAGNTIYF,TGTGCCAGCAGCGGGGGACAAGCTGGAAACACCATATATTTT
TRBV5-1,TRBJ1-1,NA,many,CASSFGGSLNTEAFF,TGCGCCAGCAGCTTTGGGGGTTCGTTGAACACTGAAGCTTTCTTT
TRBV14,TRBJ2-5,NA,many,CASSQGYRETQYF,TGTGCCAGCAGCCAAGGGTACCGAGAGACCCAGTACTTC
TRBV24-1,TRBJ2-1,TRBD1,many,CATSDSGQGKNNEQFF,TGTGCCACCAGTGATTCGGGACAGGGAAAGAACAATGAGCAGTTCTTC
TRBV6-6,TRBJ1-1,NA,many,CASTLQGNTEAFF,TGTGCCAGCACCCTGCAGGGTAATACTGAAGCTTTCTTT
TRBV7-9,TRBJ2-1,NA,many,CASSNSRAYEQFF,TGTGCCAGCAGCAACTCCAGGGCCTATGAGCAGTTCTTC
TRBV20-1,TRBJ1-1,TRBD1,many,CSARDWDRGTEAFF,TGCAGTGCTAGAGATTGGGACAGGGGAACTGAAGCTTTCTTT
TRBV20-1,TRBJ2-3,NA,few,CSSRENMDTQYF,TGCAGTTCAAGGGAAAATATGGATACGCAGTATTTT
TRBV20-1,TRBJ2-3,NA,many,CSARGKGPLDTQYF,TGCAGTGCTAGAGGAAAGGGACCCTTGGATACGCAGTATTTT
TRBV14,TRBJ2-1,TRBD1,many,CASSPIGGDRGNEQFF,TGTGCCAGCAGCCCAATCGGGGGAGACAGGGGGAATGAGCAGTTCTTC
TRBV6-6,TRBJ1-2,NA,many,CATQELTANYGYTF,TGTGCCACCCAAGAACTGACGGCTAACTATGGCTACACCTTC
TRBV2,TRBJ1-6,NA,NA,CASGDVGESPLHF,TGTGCCAGCGGTGACGTAGGCGAATCACCCCTCCACTTT
TRBV28,TRBJ2-7,TRBD1,many,CASSWDRVPYEQYF,TGTGCCAGCAGCTGGGACAGGGTTCCCTACGAGCAGTACTTC
TRBV2,TRBJ1-6,TRBD1,many,CASSEGTGGYSPLHF,TGTGCCAGCAGTGAAGGGACAGGGGGTTATTCACCCCTCCACTTT
TRBV10-1,TRBJ2-7,NA,many,CAIRGQSRYEQYF,TGCGCCATCCGAGGGCAGAGCAGATACGAGCAGTACTTC
TRBV6-5,TRBJ1-1,NA,many,CASSYSLGAGNTEAFF,TGTGCCAGCAGTTACTCGTTGGGGGCAGGGAACACTGAAGCTTTCTTT
TRBV5-1,TRBJ2-3,NA,NA,CASSLGRIADTQYF,TGCGCCAGCAGCCTTGGGAGGATCGCAGATACGCAGTATTTT